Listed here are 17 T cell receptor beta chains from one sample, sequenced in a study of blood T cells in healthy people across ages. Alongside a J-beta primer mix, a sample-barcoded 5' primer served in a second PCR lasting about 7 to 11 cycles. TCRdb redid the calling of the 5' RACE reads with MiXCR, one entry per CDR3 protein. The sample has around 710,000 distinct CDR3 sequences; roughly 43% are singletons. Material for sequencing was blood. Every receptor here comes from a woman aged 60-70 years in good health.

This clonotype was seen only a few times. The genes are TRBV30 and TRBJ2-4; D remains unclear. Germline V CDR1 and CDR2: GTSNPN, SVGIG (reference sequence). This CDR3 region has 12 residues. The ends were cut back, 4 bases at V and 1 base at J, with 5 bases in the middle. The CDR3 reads CAWMGAKNIQYF. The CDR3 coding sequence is TGTGCCTGGATGGGGGCCAAAAACATTCAGTACTTC.

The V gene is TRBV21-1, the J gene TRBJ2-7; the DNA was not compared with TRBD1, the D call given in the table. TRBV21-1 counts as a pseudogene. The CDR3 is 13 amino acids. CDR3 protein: CASNPDRDHEQYF. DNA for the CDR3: TGTGCCAGCAACCCGGACAGGGACCACGAGCAGTACTTC.

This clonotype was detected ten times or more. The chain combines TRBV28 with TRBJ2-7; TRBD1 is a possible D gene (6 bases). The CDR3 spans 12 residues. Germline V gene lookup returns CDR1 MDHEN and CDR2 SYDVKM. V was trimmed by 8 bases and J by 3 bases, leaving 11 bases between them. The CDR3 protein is CASSTGSYEQYF. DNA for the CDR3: TGTGCCAGCTCAACAGGGAGCTACGAGCAGTACTTC.

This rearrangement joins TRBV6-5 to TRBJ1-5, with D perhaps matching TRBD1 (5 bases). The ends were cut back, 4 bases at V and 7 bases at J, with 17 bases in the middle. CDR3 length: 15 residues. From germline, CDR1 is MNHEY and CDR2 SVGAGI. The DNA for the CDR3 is TGTGCCAGCAGTTCAGGGCACGGGTTCGAACAGCCCCAGCATTTT. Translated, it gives CASSSGHGFEQPQHF.

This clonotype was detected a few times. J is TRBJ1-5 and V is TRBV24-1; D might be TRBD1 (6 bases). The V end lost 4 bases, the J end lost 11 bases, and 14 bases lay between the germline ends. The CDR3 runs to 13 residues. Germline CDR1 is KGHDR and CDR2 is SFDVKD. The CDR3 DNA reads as TGTGCCACCAGTGACAATACAGGGTTAGCCCAGCATTTT. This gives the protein CATSDNTGLAQHF.

Here the CDR3 DNA reads TGTGCCAGCAGCCCACTAGCGGGGGGTGATGATGAGCAGTTCTTC. Translated: CASSPLAGGDDEQFF. This rearrangement joins TRBV5-6 to TRBJ2-1; 12 nucleotides line up with TRBD2. After removal of 4 bases from V and 8 bases from J, the junction contained 7 bases not matched to a gene. Per the germline V gene, CDR1 is SGHDT and CDR2 is YYEEEE. The CDR3 covers 15 residues.

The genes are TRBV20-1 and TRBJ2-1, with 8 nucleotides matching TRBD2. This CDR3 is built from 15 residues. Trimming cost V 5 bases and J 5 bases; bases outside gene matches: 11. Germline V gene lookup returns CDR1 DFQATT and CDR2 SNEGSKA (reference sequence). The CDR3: CSASGGTKSNNEQFF. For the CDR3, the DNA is TGCAGTGCTTCGGGAGGGACTAAGAGCAACAATGAGCAGTTCTTC.

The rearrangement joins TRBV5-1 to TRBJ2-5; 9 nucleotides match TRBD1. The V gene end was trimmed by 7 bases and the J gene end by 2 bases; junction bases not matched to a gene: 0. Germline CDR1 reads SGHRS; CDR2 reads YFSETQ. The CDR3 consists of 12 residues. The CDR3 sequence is CASGTGQETQYF. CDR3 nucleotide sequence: TGCGCCAGCGGGACAGGGCAAGAGACCCAGTACTTC.

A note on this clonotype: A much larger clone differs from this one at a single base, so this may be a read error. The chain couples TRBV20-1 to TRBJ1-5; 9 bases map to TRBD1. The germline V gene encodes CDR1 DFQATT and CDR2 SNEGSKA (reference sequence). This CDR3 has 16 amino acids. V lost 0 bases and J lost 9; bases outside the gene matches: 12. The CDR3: CSARDTTGTGIRPQHF. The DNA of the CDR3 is TGCAGTGCTAGAGATACCACCGGGACAGGGATTCGGCCCCAGCATTTT.

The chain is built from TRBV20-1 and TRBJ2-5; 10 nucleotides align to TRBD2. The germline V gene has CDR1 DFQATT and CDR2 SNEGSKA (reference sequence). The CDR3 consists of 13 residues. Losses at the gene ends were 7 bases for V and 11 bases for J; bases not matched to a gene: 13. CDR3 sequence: CSVTSGANNEQYF. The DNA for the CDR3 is TGCAGTGTAACTAGCGGGGCTAACAATGAGCAGTACTTC.

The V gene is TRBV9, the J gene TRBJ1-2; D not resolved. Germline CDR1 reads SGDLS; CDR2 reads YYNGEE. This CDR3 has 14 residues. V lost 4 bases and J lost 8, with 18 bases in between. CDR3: CASSSIREGRGYTF. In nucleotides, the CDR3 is TGTGCCAGCAGCTCCATCCGTGAGGGTCGGGGCTACACCTTC.

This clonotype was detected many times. The CDR3 is CATSSDDRLNYGYTF. CDR3 sequence (DNA): TGTGCCACCAGCAGCGACGACAGACTTAACTATGGCTACACCTTC. The chain is built from TRBV15 and TRBJ1-2; the D gene is possibly TRBD1 (5 bases). CDR1 is LNHNV, CDR2 YYDKDF, per germline (reference sequence). V was cut by 3 bases and J by 1 base, with 12 bases left in between. The CDR3 loop spans 15 amino acids.

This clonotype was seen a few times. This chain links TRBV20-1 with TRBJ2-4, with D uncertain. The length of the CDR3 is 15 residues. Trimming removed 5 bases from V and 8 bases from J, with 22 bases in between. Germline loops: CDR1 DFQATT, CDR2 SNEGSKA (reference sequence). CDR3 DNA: TGCAGTGCTCAACCCCTCGAGGCGCCAGGTGACATTCAGTACTTC. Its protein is CSAQPLEAPGDIQYF.

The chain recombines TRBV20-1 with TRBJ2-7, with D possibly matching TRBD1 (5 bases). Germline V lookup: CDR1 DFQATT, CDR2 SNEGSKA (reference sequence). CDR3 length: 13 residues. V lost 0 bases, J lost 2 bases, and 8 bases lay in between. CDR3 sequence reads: CSARETATYEQYF. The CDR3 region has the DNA TGCAGTGCTAGAGAGACAGCAACCTACGAGCAGTACTTC.

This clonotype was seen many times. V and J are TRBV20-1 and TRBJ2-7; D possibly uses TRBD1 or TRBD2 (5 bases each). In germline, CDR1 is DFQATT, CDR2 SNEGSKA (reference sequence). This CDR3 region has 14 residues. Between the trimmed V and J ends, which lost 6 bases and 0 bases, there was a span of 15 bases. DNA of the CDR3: TGCAGTGCGGGTCCGGGGACGGCCTCCTACGAGCAGTACTTC. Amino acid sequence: CSAGPGTASYEQYF.

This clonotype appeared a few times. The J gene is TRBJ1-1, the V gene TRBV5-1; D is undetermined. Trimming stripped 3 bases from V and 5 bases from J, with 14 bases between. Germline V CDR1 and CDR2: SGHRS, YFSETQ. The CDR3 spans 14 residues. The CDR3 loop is CASSSQHGDTEAFF. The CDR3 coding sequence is TGCGCCAGCAGCTCCCAGCATGGGGATACTGAAGCTTTCTTT.

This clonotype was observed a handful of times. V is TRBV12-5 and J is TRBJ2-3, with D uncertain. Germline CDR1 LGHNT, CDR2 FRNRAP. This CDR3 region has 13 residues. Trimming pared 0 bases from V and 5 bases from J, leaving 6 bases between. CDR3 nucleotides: TGTGCTAGTGGTTTGGTAGGTGGAGATACGCAGTATTTT. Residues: CASGLVGGDTQYF.